These 30 T cell receptor beta chains originate from one sample sequenced in a study of regulatory T cells in long-lasting Graves disease. As for time point: newly diagnosed GD, antithyroid drugs for less than 3 months. TCR sequences were obtained from RNA taken from PBMCs. Investigators prepared the TCR beta libraries by applying iRepertoire HTBI primers and Arm-PCR of CDR3 regions. TCRdb processed the multiplex PCR reads anew with MiXCR; each CDR3 protein has one entry. This repertoire shows hundreds of thousands of distinct CDR3 sequences, 15% to 20% found once; its top ten account for 9.5% to 15%. The sample also formed part of further work on T cells in Graves' hyperthyroidism and ophthalmopathy.

The sample consisted of peripheral blood mononuclear cells (PBMCs), taken at new diagnosis, from a patient treated with antithyroid drugs. The receptors here all came from a man between 18 and 35 years old with Graves disease.

CDR3 in DNA: TGTGCCAGCAGCGCAATGGGGGACACCATATATTTT. Protein: CASSAMGDTIYF. V and J are TRBV9 and TRBJ1-3; possible D gene TRBD1, 5 bases. The CDR3 contains 12 residues. Trimming shortened V by 3 bases and J by 8 bases, and 9 bases separated the two germline ends. In germline, CDR1 is SGDLS, CDR2 YYNGEE.

This sequence joins TRBV28 and TRBJ1-2; 12 bases align to TRBD1. This CDR3 is 15 amino acids long. Germline V gene data show CDR1 as MDHEN and CDR2 as SYDVKM. Unmatched junction bases numbered 6, after V lost 6 bases and J lost 4 bases. The CDR3 coding sequence is TGTGCCAGCAGGTACCGGGACAGGGGGCTCTATGGCTACACCTTC. Protein: CASRYRDRGLYGYTF.

DNA for the CDR3: TGCGCCAGCAGCTTGGAGTTAGGGACTAGGAGCACAGATACGCAGTATTTT. As protein: CASSLELGTRSTDTQYF. The V and J genes are TRBV5-1 and TRBJ2-3; 8 bases map to TRBD2. This CDR3 contains 17 residues. V trimming: 0 bases; J trimming: 0 bases; junction bases outside the gene matches: 6. The germline V gene has CDR1 SGHRS and CDR2 YFSETQ.

This clonotype was observed a few times. This rearrangement joins TRBV7-6 to TRBJ2-3; D may correspond to TRBD1 or TRBD2 (5 bases each). The CDR3 consists of 15 residues. The germline gives CDR1 SGHVS, CDR2 FNYEAQ. V gave up 1 base and J gave up 5 bases, with 13 bases separating them. CDR3 sequence reads: CASSLGGGPGDTQYF. The CDR3 DNA follows: TGTGCCAGCAGCTTAGGGGGCGGGCCAGGAGATACGCAGTATTTT. The full variable domain, completed using reference TRBV7-6 and TRBJ2-3, is GAGVSQSPRYKVTKRGQDVALRCDPISGHVSLYWYRQALGQGPEFLTYFNYEAQQDKSGLPNDRFSAERPEGSISTLTIQRTEQRDSAMYRCASSLGGGPGDTQYFGPGTRLTVL.

The V gene is TRBV20-1, the J gene TRBJ2-3, with 14 bases aligning to TRBD2. This CDR3 spans 16 amino acids. J gave up 7 bases and V 2 bases, and 8 bases lay outside the gene matches. CDR1 is DFQATT and CDR2 is SNEGSKA in the germline V gene (reference sequence). This chain's CDR3 is CSARPGLAGEVYTQYF. CDR3 in DNA: TGCAGTGCTAGACCGGGACTAGCGGGAGAGGTGTATACGCAGTATTTT.

The chain recombines TRBV3-1 with TRBJ1-1, with D unclear. The V end lost 3 bases, the J end lost 8 bases, and 19 bases lay between the germline ends. The CDR3 contains 15 residues. Germline CDR1 and CDR2: LGHDT and YNNKEL (reference sequence). CDR3 DNA: TGTGCCAGCAGCCAGGCCGGCTGGACGGTTGGAGAAGCTTTCTTT. This codes for CASSQAGWTVGEAFF.

This clonotype showed up many times. The chain uses TRBV27 and TRBJ2-7; 12 positions match TRBD1. Germline V lookup: CDR1 MNHEY, CDR2 SMNVEV (reference sequence). Germline trimming cut 1 base from V and 7 bases from J; bases unmatched to any gene: 8. The CDR3 covers 16 residues. CDR3: CASSLWAGTGGREQYF. For the CDR3, the DNA is TGTGCCAGCAGTTTATGGGCCGGGACAGGGGGCCGAGAGCAGTACTTC.

V gene TRBV5-6 combines with J gene TRBJ1-3; D remains unclear. Trimming took 0 bases from V and 8 from J, leaving 9 bases between them. The germline gives CDR1 SGHDT, CDR2 YYEEEE. This CDR3 region has 13 residues. The CDR3 reads CASSLGILDTIYF. The CDR3 DNA is TGTGCCAGCAGCTTGGGGATCCTTGACACCATATATTTT.

This clonotype was detected a few times. The V gene is TRBV7-9, the J gene TRBJ1-2; TRBD1 is a possible D gene (5 bases). Trimming cost V 7 bases and J 7 bases, with 22 bases left between them. CDR1 SEHNR and CDR2 FQNEAQ come from the germline V gene (reference sequence). The CDR3 sequence is 15 residues long. This chain's CDR3 is CASTNRLGGDGGYTF. DNA of the CDR3: TGTGCCAGCACCAATCGATTAGGCGGGGACGGTGGCTACACCTTC.

This clonotype occurred a few times. J is TRBJ2-5 and V is TRBV5-1; weak D call: TRBD2 (6 bases). The CDR3 sequence is 15 residues long. V lost 4 bases to trimming and J lost 1 base, with 14 bases between them. Looked up from germline, CDR1 is SGHRS and CDR2 is YFSETQ. The CDR3 region has the DNA TGCGCCAGCAGCCCTGGCGGGGCGAGCCAAGAGACCCAGTACTTC. This codes for CASSPGGASQETQYF.

The table lists this clonotype with a few counts. The genes are TRBV20-1 and TRBJ2-5; D is undetermined. The V and J ends lost 5 bases and 2 bases respectively, with 9 bases between them. This CDR3 has 12 amino acids. The V gene's germline CDR1 is DFQATT and CDR2 SNEGSKA (reference sequence). The CDR3 DNA is TGCAGTGCTCCCGGCGGTCAAGAGACCCAGTACTTC. It encodes CSAPGGQETQYF.

V and J are TRBV19 and TRBJ2-7, with 10 bases aligning to TRBD2. The junction had 18 bases not matched to a gene; V was cut back by 10 bases and J by 3 bases. CDR1 is LNHDA, CDR2 SQIVND, per germline (reference sequence). The CDR3 extends over 17 amino acids. Written as DNA, the CDR3 is TGTGCCACCACAGCTTTTCGGCCCTCTAGCGGGAGCTACGAGCAGTACTTC. It specifies CATTAFRPSSGSYEQYF.

This clonotype was recorded many times. This chain uses TRBV27 with TRBJ2-3; D remains unclear. Trimming took off 4 bases at V and 2 bases at J, with 10 bases between the two ends. The CDR3 length is 14 residues. Germline CDR1 and CDR2: MNHEY and SMNVEV (reference sequence). This CDR3 reads CASSSTRNTDTQYF. The CDR3 DNA follows: TGTGCCAGCAGTTCGACCCGGAACACAGATACGCAGTATTTT.

The rearrangement uses TRBV10-1 and TRBJ1-5, with 7 positions matching TRBD1. The CDR3 loop spans 13 amino acids. V was pared by 9 bases and J by 6 bases, with 8 bases of the junction left unmatched. Per the germline V gene, CDR1 is WNHNN and CDR2 is SYGVQD (reference sequence). CDR3 sequence (DNA): TGCGCCAGGTCAACAGGGGTGGCTCAGCCCCAGCATTTT. It translates to CARSTGVAQPQHF.

This clonotype was detected a few times. The rearrangement uses TRBV13 and TRBJ2-1; no clear D. CDR3 length equals 15 residues. Between the trimmed V and J ends, which lost 5 bases and 5 bases, there was a span of 16 bases. The V gene's germline CDR1 is PRHDT and CDR2 FYEKMQ (reference sequence). For the CDR3, the DNA is TGTGCCAGCAGCGCCGATGGGCAGCTCGACAATGAGCAGTTCTTC. Translated: CASSADGQLDNEQFF.

CDR3 loop: CASSPGQASLSGNTIYF. CDR3 coding DNA: TGTGCCAGCTCACCAGGACAGGCCTCACTCTCTGGAAACACCATATATTTT. The chain links TRBV18 to TRBJ1-3; 7 bases align to TRBD1. J was trimmed by 0 bases and V by 2 bases; bases with no gene match: 7. The CDR3 sequence is 17 residues long. Germline V CDR1 and CDR2: KGHSH, LQKENI.

This clonotype was observed at least ten times. The chain uses TRBV6-1 and TRBJ1-5; the D gene is possibly TRBD1 (5 bases). V lost 8 bases and J lost 0, with 8 bases in between. CDR1 and CDR2 from the germline V gene are MNHNS and SASEGT. The CDR3 has 13 amino acids. The CDR3 is CASGGGSNQPQHF. For the CDR3, the DNA is TGTGCCAGCGGGGGAGGTAGCAATCAGCCCCAGCATTTT.

This clonotype was observed many times. This chain links TRBV20-1 with TRBJ2-5; no firm D call. Trimming shortened V by 1 base and J by 4 bases, and 13 bases separated the two germline ends. This CDR3 contains 14 residues. Germline V gene data show CDR1 as DFQATT and CDR2 as SNEGSKA (reference sequence). DNA for the CDR3: TGCAGTGCTAGAGTCTTTATGAATCCAGAGACCCAGTACTTC. Its protein is CSARVFMNPETQYF.

The V and J genes are TRBV10-3 and TRBJ1-6, with 10 bases matching TRBD1. J gave up 8 bases and V 6 bases, and 7 bases lay outside the gene matches. Germline V CDR1 and CDR2: ENHRY, SYGVKD. The CDR3 runs 15 residues. CDR3 DNA sequence: TGTGCCATCAGAGAGACAGGGGGCAAGGATTCACCCCTCCACTTT. Protein sequence: CAIRETGGKDSPLHF.

This clonotype has just a few counts. V usage is TRBV5-1 and J usage is TRBJ2-3; TRBD2 agrees at 16 bases. Germline V lookup: CDR1 SGHRS, CDR2 YFSETQ. V dropped 4 bases and J dropped 2; count of bases not matched to a gene: 4. The CDR3 spans 17 residues. As DNA, the CDR3 is TGCGCCAGCAGCACAGGGACTAGCGGGAGGGTCACAGATACGCAGTATTTT. As protein: CASSTGTSGRVTDTQYF.

This chain uses TRBV7-9 with TRBJ2-2; 10 nucleotides align to TRBD1. The V gene's germline CDR1 is SEHNR and CDR2 FQNEAQ (reference sequence). The CDR3 is 18 residues long. V lost 4 bases, J lost 5 bases, and 13 bases stayed unmatched. The CDR3 is CASSSTYRQGARTGELFF. Here the CDR3 DNA reads TGTGCCAGCAGCTCAACCTACCGACAGGGGGCGCGGACCGGGGAGCTGTTTTTT.

The sample holds a few counts of this clonotype. This rearrangement joins TRBV6-1 to TRBJ2-1; no clear D gene. Germline assignment: CDR1 MNHNS and CDR2 SASEGT. V was pared by 8 bases and J by 2 bases, with 16 bases between. The length of the CDR3 is 15 residues. CDR3 sequence (DNA): TGTGCCAGCGTTCTACGTAGGCCCCCCTACAATGAGCAGTTCTTC. It specifies CASVLRRPPYNEQFF.

The chain combines TRBV6-9 with TRBJ2-2; tentative D call: TRBD2 (6 bases). Per the germline V gene, CDR1 is MNHGY and CDR2 is SVAAGI. With 3 bases removed from V and 6 bases from J, the gap between germline ends came to 23 bases. This CDR3 spans 18 amino acids. The DNA of the CDR3 is TGTGCCAGCAGTTACGGTCCAGGGAGGAATCTTGGGGCCGGGGAGCTGTTTTTT. It codes for CASSYGPGRNLGAGELFF.

This clonotype came up many times. The genes are TRBV2 and TRBJ2-1; 11 nucleotides line up with TRBD1. V lost 7 bases to trimming and J lost 8 bases; unmatched junction nucleotides: 7. Germline CDR1 is SNHLY and CDR2 is FYNNEI. The CDR3 runs to 14 residues. The CDR3 reads CASILGQGAYEQFF. Here the CDR3 DNA reads TGTGCCAGCATTTTAGGACAGGGGGCTTATGAGCAGTTCTTC.

In its sample, this clonotype was seen many times. This chain joins TRBV28 and TRBJ1-1, with 8 bases aligning to TRBD1. Unmatched junction bases numbered 11, after V lost 5 bases and J lost 12 bases. CDR3 length: 13 residues. Germline CDR1 and CDR2: MDHEN and SYDVKM. The CDR3 region is CASSTRDRKVTFF. In nucleotides, the CDR3 is TGTGCCAGCAGTACCCGGGACAGGAAGGTCACTTTCTTT.

The chain couples TRBV7-6 to TRBJ2-7; 7 bases agree with TRBD2. The ends lost 5 bases at V and 3 bases at J; junction bases unmatched: 13. The CDR3 is made up of 16 amino acids. Germline loops: CDR1 SGHVS, CDR2 FNYEAQ. This chain's CDR3 is CASSQGGTSEGYEQYF. CDR3 nucleotide sequence: TGTGCCAGCAGCCAAGGAGGAACTAGCGAAGGCTACGAGCAGTACTTC.

This clonotype has a count of ten or more. CDR3 loop: CASGFHVKPGQGVYRSYNEQFF. The CDR3 DNA follows: TGTGCTAGTGGTTTCCATGTAAAACCGGGACAGGGGGTCTACCGCTCCTACAATGAGCAGTTCTTC. V usage is TRBV12-5 and J usage is TRBJ2-1; 11 nucleotides line up with TRBD1. V trimming: 3 bases; J trimming: 0 bases; junction bases outside the gene matches: 19. The V gene's germline CDR1 is LGHNT and CDR2 FRNRAP. This CDR3 is 22 amino acids long.

V gene TRBV19 combines with J gene TRBJ2-7; 8 nucleotides match TRBD1. Per the germline V gene, CDR1 is LNHDA and CDR2 is SQIVND (reference sequence). The CDR3 has 14 residues. J gave up 6 bases and V 3 bases, and 7 bases lay outside the gene matches. CDR3 coding DNA: TGTGCCAGTAGTATGACAGGGGTCTCCCGCGAGCAGTACTTC. This sequence encodes CASSMTGVSREQYF.

This clonotype was counted ten times or more. The chain is built from TRBV6-1 and TRBJ1-2; no clear D. Trimming shortened V by 1 base and J by 0 bases, and 6 bases separated the two germline ends. The CDR3 is 14 residues long. CDR1 MNHNS and CDR2 SASEGT come from the germline V gene. The CDR3 DNA reads as TGTGCCAGCAGTGAAGAACAGACTAACTATGGCTACACCTTC. As protein: CASSEEQTNYGYTF.

J is TRBJ1-1 and V is TRBV20-1; TRBD1 matches at 8 bases. The CDR3 runs to 15 residues. Germline CDR1 reads DFQATT; CDR2 reads SNEGSKA (reference sequence). V lost 6 bases to trimming and J lost 1 base; unmatched junction nucleotides: 10. CDR3 nucleotide sequence: TGCAGTGCGCCGAACAGGGGGACGGCGAACACTGAAGCTTTCTTT. Residues: CSAPNRGTANTEAFF.